This passage covers 14 T cell receptor beta chains from one sample sequenced in a study of PD-L1 blockade in urothelial cancer. The method was immunoSEQ multiplex PCR; TCRdb's version includes in-frame clones alone and lacks a portion of them. The table lists about 35,000 clones, roughly 38% of them singletons. The sequenced sample was tumor tissue, obtained before atezolizumab (anti-PD-L1) treatment. The receptors come from a man in his 60s with urothelial cancer.

The chain carries TRBV18 and TRBJ2-1, with D possibly TRBD1 on 5 matching bases. The CDR3 sequence is 16 residues long. V lost 2 bases to trimming and J lost 0 bases, with 11 bases between them. Looked up from germline, CDR1 is KGHSH and CDR2 is LQKENI. CDR3 amino acids: CASSPDSLISYNEQFF. The CDR3 nucleotides read TGTGCCAGCTCACCAGACAGCCTAATCTCCTACAATGAGCAGTTCTTC.

This clone was counted a few times. V usage is TRBV9 and J usage is TRBJ2-7; the D is unclear. V lost 5 bases and J lost 2, with 11 bases in between. This CDR3 has 13 amino acids. Germline-derived CDR1 and CDR2 are SGDLS and YYNGEE. The CDR3 region is CASSEGSAYEQYF. CDR3 nucleotides: TGTGCCAGCAGTGAAGGATCCGCCTACGAGCAGTACTTC.

The table lists this clone with many counts. The CDR3 region is CASGDRGVEKLFF. CDR3 DNA sequence: TGTGCCAGCGGCGACCGGGGGGTTGAAAAACTGTTTTTT. This chain uses TRBV6-8 with TRBJ1-4; the D gene is possibly TRBD1 (5 bases). The ends were cut back, 8 bases at V and 7 bases at J, with 14 bases in the middle. Germline CDR1 reads MNHGY; CDR2 reads SAAAGT. The CDR3 has 13 amino acids.

This clone showed up many times. The chain carries TRBV28 and TRBJ1-5; tentative D call: TRBD1 (5 bases). The CDR3 totals 14 residues. From germline, CDR1 is MDHEN and CDR2 SYDVKM. The V end lost 7 bases, the J end lost 6 bases, and 16 bases lay between the germline ends. The CDR3 protein is CASIGGADRQPQHF. The CDR3, as DNA: TGTGCCAGCATCGGAGGGGCGGATCGTCAGCCCCAGCATTTT. Together with reference TRBV28 and TRBJ1-5, the CDR3 gives the full variable domain: DVKVTQSSRYLVKRTGEKVFLECVQDMDHENMFWYRQDPGLGLRLIYFSYDVKMKEKGDIPEGYSVSREKKERFSLILESASTNQTSMYLCASIGGADRQPQHFGDGTRLSIL.

The V gene is TRBV19, the J gene TRBJ1-2; D is uncertain. The CDR3 consists of 16 residues. Trimming removed 0 bases from V and 0 bases from J, with 11 bases in between. Germline lookup yields CDR1 LNHDA and CDR2 SQIVND (reference sequence). The CDR3 coding sequence is TGTGCCAGTAGTATAGATGGAAACGCACCTAACTATGGCTACACCTTC. Translating it yields CASSIDGNAPNYGYTF. The variable domain in full, completed from reference TRBV19 and TRBJ1-2, reads DGGITQSPKYLFRKEGQNVTLSCEQNLNHDAMYWYRQDPGQGLRLIYYSQIVNDFQKGDIAEGYSVSREKKESFPLTVTSAQKNPTAFYLCASSIDGNAPNYGYTFGSGTRLTVV.

This clone turned up a few times. The chain couples TRBV6-8 to TRBJ2-5, with TRBD2 matching over 11 bases. The V gene's germline CDR1 is MNHGY and CDR2 SAAAGT. This CDR3 region has 15 residues. The ends lost 6 bases at V and 0 bases at J; junction bases unmatched: 3. CDR3 nucleotides: TGTGCCAGCAGATCTAGCGGGAGGAACCAAGAGACCCAGTACTTC. It translates to CASRSSGRNQETQYF.

The J gene is TRBJ2-7, the V gene TRBV18; D may match TRBD1 or TRBD2 (5 bases each). V was clipped by 3 bases and J by 6 bases, with 12 bases between them. This CDR3 has 13 residues. Germline V CDR1 and CDR2: KGHSH, LQKENI. CDR3 sequence reads: CASSPALGAEQYF. CDR3 nucleotide sequence: TGTGCCAGCTCACCTGCCCTCGGGGCCGAGCAGTACTTC.

This clone was counted at least ten times. V is TRBV6-8 and J is TRBJ2-7; 7 nucleotides agree with TRBD1. CDR1 and CDR2 from the germline V gene are MNHGY and SAAAGT. The junction had 7 bases not matched to a gene; V was cut back by 6 bases and J by 5 bases. The CDR3 spans 13 residues. CDR3 sequence (DNA): TGTGCCAGCAGCTTAAGGGGGCTTCACGAGCAGTACTTC. Its protein product is CASSLRGLHEQYF.

The rearrangement joins TRBV29-1 to TRBJ2-7, with D possibly being TRBD1 or TRBD2 (5 bases each). The CDR3 is made up of 14 amino acids. Germline values: CDR1 SQVTM, CDR2 ANQGSEA. Trimming removed 4 bases from V and 5 bases from J, with 18 bases in between. The CDR3 DNA sequence: TGCAGCGTTGGCCGGGGCCCCCCTCTTAACGAGCAGTACTTC. Protein: CSVGRGPPLNEQYF.

The J gene is TRBJ2-2, the V gene TRBV19; D uncertain. The germline CDR1 and CDR2 sequences are LNHDA and SQIVND (reference sequence). The CDR3 is 12 residues long. The V end was cut by 4 bases, the J end by 4 bases, with 4 bases between. CDR3 nucleotides: TGTGCCAGTAGTAGAGCCACCGGGGAGCTGTTTTTT. This gives the protein CASSRATGELFF.

The V call is TRBV6-8, the J call TRBJ1-2, with D tentatively TRBD1 (5 bases). The V and J ends lost 0 bases and 8 bases respectively, with 13 bases between them. Germline V CDR1 and CDR2: MNHGY, SAAAGT. The CDR3 covers 14 residues. This CDR3 reads CASSYSPGSGGYTF. The CDR3 DNA reads TGTGCCAGCAGTTACTCTCCAGGGTCTGGCGGCTACACCTTC.

V and J are TRBV19 and TRBJ1-2; D gene unclear. Germline V gene data show CDR1 as LNHDA and CDR2 as SQIVND (reference sequence). The CDR3 extends over 13 amino acids. Trimming cost V 5 bases and J 6 bases, with 13 bases left between them. DNA of the CDR3: TGTGCCAGTAGTTTAAGACCCGGGGATGGCTACACCTTC. Its protein product is CASSLRPGDGYTF.

This clone appeared a few times. V usage is TRBV18 and J usage is TRBJ2-2; no firm D call. The germline V gene encodes CDR1 KGHSH and CDR2 LQKENI. Trimming took off 5 bases at V and 4 bases at J, with 5 bases between the two ends. The CDR3 loop spans 12 amino acids. CDR3 sequence reads: CASSRSTGELFF. The CDR3 DNA reads TGTGCCAGCTCAAGGAGCACCGGGGAGCTGTTTTTT.

This clone has just a few counts. The chain joins TRBV25-1 to TRBJ1-1, with D tentatively TRBD1 (5 bases). This CDR3 is built from 12 residues. In germline, CDR1 is MGHDK, CDR2 SYGVNS. V was shortened by 8 bases and J by 8 bases, with 15 bases between the two germline ends. The CDR3 sequence: CASYRGTGEAFF. The CDR3 bases are TGTGCCAGCTACCGAGGGACGGGCGAAGCTTTCTTT.